Ten or more counts support the clone carrying this TCR beta chain. This entry is derived from a study of T cells after yellow fever vaccination. The CDR3 has 15 amino acids. The V and J ends lost 2 bases and 6 bases respectively, with 15 bases between them. Germline CDR1 and CDR2: MNHNS and SASEGT. TCR cDNA, made by 5'RACE template switching, carried an added universal primer site and UMIs. TCRdb reprocessed the 5' RACE reads via MiXCR and lists one record per CDR3 protein. There are more than 95,000 distinct CDR3 sequences in the sample; around 15% occur only once, and roughly 41% lies in the top ten.

This clonotype originated in a man between 18 and 35 years old who received the YFV17D yellow fever vaccine. Source: CD8+ T cells sorted from PBMCs, taken 5 days after the yellow fever booster vaccination. The chain carries TRBV6-1 and TRBJ2-3; D gene ambiguous. The DNA of the CDR3 is TGTGCCAGCAGTGAACCCCCCGGACCAGAGGATACGCAGTATTTT. It specifies CASSEPPGPEDTQYF.